The source of this T cell receptor (beta chain) is a study of blood T cell repertoires in COVID-19. Original methodology: Amplified reference gene primers provided the basis for estimating nucleated cell counts. Sequencing used immunoSEQ multiplex PCR; TCRdb keeps in-frame clones, though not all of them. Clonal size and the V and J genes are those of that table, whereas D and trimming came from the DNA. The sample has approximately 290,000 clones, nearly 90% seen once. The germline V gene encodes CDR1 LGHDT and CDR2 YNNKEL (reference sequence). The CDR3 is made up of 13 amino acids. Trimming stripped 4 bases from V and 0 bases from J, with 6 bases between.

The chain couples TRBV3-1 (or the pseudogene TRBV3-2) to TRBJ1-2, with unresolved D. The receptor was isolated from a woman in her twenties or thirties with COVID-19, enrolled during active disease. Sequencing input: peripheral blood. CDR3 nucleotide sequence: TGTGCCAGCAGCCCCGGGTCTAACTATGGCTACACCTTC. Protein product: CASSPGSNYGYTF.